The clone carrying this TCR beta chain has a single count. Ipilimumab CTLA-4 blockade and focal radiation were given to patients with chemo-refractory metastatic non-small-cell lung cancer. Profiled with immunoSEQ multiplex PCR; TCRdb holds only in-frame clones, not every one. The sample lists roughly 44,000 clones, around nine tenths occurring once. This entry belongs to a study of radiotherapy plus CTLA-4 blockade in lung cancer. The CDR3 is made up of 15 amino acids. The source material was peripheral blood, sampled from a patient treated with radiotherapy plus ipilimumab. The rearrangement links TRBV21-1 to TRBJ2-2; the D segment call TRBD1 is taken from the table without a DNA check. TRBV21-1 is designated a pseudogene. The sequence came from a human donor with non-small cell lung cancer whose response to radiotherapy plus ipilimumab could not be evaluated. CDR3 nucleotide sequence: TGTGCCAGCAGCAAGCAGGGTACGAACACCGGGGAGCTGTTTTTT. It translates to CASSKQGTNTGELFF.